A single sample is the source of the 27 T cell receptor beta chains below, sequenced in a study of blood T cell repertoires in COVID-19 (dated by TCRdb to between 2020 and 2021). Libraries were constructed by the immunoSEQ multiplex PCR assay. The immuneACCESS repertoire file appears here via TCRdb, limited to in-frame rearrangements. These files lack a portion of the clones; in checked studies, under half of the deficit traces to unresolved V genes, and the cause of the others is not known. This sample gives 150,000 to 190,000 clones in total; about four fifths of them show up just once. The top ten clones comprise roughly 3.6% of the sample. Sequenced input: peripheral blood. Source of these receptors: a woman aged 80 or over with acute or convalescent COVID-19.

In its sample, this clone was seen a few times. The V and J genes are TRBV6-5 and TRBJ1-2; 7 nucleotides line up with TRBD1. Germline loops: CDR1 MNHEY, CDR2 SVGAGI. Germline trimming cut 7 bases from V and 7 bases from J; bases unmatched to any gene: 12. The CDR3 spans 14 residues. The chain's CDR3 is CASMVGTAGLGYTF. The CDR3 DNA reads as TGTGCCAGCATGGTAGGGACAGCAGGTCTTGGCTACACCTTC.

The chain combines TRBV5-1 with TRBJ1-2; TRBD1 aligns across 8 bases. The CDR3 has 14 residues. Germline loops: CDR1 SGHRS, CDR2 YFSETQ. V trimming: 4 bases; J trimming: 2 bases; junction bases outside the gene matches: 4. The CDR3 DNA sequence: TGCGCCAGCAGCAATGGACAGGGAAACTATGGCTACACCTTC. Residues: CASSNGQGNYGYTF.

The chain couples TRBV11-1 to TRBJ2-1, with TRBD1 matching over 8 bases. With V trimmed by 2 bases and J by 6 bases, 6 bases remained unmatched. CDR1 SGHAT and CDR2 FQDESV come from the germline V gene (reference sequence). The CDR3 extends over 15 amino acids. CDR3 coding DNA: TGTGCCAGCAGCTTACAGGGGGCTGAAGGCAATGAGCAGTTCTTC. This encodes CASSLQGAEGNEQFF.

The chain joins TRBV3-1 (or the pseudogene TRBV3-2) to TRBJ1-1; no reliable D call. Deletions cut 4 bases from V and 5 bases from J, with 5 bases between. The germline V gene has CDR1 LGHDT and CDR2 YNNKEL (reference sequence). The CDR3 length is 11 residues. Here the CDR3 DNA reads TGTGCCAGCAGCCTCAGGACTGAAGCTTTCTTT. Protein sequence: CASSLRTEAFF.

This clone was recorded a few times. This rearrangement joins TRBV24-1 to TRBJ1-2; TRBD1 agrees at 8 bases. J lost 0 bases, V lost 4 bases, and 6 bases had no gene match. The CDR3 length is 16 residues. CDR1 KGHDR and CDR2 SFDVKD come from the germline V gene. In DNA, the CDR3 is TGTGCCACCAGTGACCCCTGGACAGGGACTAACTATGGCTACACCTTC. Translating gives CATSDPWTGTNYGYTF.

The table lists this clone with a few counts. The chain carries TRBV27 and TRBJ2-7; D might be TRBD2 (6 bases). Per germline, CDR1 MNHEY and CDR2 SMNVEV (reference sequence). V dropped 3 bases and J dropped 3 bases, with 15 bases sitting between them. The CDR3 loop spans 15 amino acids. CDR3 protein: CASSFSGGLHYEQYF. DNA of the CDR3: TGTGCCAGCAGTTTCTCCGGGGGACTCCACTACGAGCAGTACTTC.

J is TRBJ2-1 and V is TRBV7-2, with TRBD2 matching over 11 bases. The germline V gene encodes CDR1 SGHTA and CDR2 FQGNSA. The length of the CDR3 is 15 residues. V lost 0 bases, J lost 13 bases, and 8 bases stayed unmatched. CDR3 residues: CASSLAGISGRVQFF. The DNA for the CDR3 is TGTGCCAGCAGCTTAGCAGGTATTAGCGGGAGGGTACAGTTCTTC.

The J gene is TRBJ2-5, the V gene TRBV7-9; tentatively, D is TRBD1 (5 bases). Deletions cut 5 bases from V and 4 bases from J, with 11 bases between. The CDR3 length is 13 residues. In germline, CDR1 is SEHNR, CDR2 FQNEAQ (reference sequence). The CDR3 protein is CASSPQGRETQYF. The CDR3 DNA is TGTGCCAGCAGCCCCCAGGGAAGAGAGACCCAGTACTTC. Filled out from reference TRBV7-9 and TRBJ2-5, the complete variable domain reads DTGVSQNPRHKITKRGQNVTFRCDPISEHNRLYWYRQTLGQGPEFLTYFQNEAQLEKSRLLSDRFSAERPKGSFSTLEIQRTEQGDSAMYLCASSPQGRETQYFGPGTRLLVL.

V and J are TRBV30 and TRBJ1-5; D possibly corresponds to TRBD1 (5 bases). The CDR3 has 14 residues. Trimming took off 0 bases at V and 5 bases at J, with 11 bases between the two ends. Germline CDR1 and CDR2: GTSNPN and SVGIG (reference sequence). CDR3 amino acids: CAWSVMGDYQPQHF. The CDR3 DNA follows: TGTGCCTGGAGTGTAATGGGGGACTATCAGCCCCAGCATTTT.

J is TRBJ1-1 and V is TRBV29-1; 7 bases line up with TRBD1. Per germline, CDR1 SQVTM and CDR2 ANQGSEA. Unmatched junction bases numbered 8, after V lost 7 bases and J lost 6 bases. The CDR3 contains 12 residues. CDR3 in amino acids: CSAATTGSEAFF. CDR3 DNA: TGCAGCGCTGCAACGACAGGGTCTGAAGCTTTCTTT.

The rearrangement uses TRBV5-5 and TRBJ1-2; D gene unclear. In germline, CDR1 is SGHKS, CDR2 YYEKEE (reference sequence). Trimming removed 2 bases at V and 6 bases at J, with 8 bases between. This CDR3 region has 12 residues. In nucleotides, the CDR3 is TGTGCCAGCAGCTTCGGACTGGATGGCTACACCTTC. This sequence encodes CASSFGLDGYTF.

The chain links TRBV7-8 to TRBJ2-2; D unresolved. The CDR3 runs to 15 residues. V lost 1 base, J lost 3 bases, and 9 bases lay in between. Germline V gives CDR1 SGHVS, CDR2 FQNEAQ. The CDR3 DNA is TGTGCCAGCAGCTTAGAGCACAGACACACCGGGGAGCTGTTTTTT. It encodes CASSLEHRHTGELFF.

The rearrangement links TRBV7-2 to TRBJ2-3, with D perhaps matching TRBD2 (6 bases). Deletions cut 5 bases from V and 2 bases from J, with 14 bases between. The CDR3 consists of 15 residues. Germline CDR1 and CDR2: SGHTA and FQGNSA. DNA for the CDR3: TGTGCCAGCAGCCCCCGGGACTGGCCCACAGATACGCAGTATTTT. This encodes CASSPRDWPTDTQYF.

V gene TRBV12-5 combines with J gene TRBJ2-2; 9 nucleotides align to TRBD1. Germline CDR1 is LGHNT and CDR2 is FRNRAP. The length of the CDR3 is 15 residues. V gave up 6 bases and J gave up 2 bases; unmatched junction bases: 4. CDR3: CASGTGQGNTGELFF. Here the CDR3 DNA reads TGTGCTAGTGGCACGGGACAGGGAAACACCGGGGAGCTGTTTTTT.

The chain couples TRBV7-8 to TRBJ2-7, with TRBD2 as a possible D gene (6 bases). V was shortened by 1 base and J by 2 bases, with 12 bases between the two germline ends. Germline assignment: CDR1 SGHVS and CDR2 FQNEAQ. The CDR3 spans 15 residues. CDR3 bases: TGTGCCAGCAGCTTAGGTCGGCGGGGAACCTACGAGCAGTACTTC. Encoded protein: CASSLGRRGTYEQYF.

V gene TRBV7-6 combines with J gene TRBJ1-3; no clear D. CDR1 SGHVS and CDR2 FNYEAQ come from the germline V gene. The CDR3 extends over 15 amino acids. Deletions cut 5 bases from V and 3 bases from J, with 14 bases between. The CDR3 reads CASSDSEGFGNTIYF. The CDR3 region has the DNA TGTGCCAGCAGCGATAGCGAGGGCTTTGGAAACACCATATATTTT.

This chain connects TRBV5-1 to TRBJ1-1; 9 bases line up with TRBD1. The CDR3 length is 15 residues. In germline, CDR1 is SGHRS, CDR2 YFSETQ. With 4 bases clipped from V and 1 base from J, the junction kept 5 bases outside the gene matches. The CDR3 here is CASSEGTGQNTEAFF. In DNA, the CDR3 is TGCGCCAGCAGCGAAGGGACAGGGCAGAACACTGAAGCTTTCTTT.

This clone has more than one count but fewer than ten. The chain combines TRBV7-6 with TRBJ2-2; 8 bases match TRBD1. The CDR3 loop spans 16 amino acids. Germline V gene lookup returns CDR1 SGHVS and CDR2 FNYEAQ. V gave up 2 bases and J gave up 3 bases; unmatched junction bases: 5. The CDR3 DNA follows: TGTGCCAGCAGCTTACAGGGGGCTAAGTACACCGGGGAGCTGTTTTTT. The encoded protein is CASSLQGAKYTGELFF.

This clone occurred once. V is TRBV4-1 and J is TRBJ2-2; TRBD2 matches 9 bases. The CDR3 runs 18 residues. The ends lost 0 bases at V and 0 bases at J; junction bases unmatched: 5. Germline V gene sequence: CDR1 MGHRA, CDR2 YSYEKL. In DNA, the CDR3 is TGCGCCAGCAGCCAAGATCGTCCTAGCGGGGCGAACACCGGGGAGCTGTTTTTT. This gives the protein CASSQDRPSGANTGELFF.

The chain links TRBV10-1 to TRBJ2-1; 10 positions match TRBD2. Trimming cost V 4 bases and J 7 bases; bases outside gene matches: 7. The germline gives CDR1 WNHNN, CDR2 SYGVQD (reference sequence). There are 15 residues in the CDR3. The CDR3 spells CASSGFTSGVNEQFF. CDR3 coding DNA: TGCGCCAGCAGTGGGTTCACTAGCGGGGTGAATGAGCAGTTCTTC.

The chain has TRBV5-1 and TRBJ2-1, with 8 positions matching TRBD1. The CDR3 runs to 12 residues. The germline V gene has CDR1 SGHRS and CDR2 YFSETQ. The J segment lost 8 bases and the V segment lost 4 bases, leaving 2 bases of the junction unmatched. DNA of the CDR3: TGCGCCAGCAGCACACAGGGGGATGAGCAGTTCTTC. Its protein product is CASSTQGDEQFF.

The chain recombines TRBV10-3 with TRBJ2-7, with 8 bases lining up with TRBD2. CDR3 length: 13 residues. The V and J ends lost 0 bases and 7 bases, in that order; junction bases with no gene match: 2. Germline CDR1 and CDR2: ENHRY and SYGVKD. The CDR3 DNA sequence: TGTGCCATCAGTGAGTCGCCTAGCGGGGAGCAGTACTTC. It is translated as CAISESPSGEQYF.

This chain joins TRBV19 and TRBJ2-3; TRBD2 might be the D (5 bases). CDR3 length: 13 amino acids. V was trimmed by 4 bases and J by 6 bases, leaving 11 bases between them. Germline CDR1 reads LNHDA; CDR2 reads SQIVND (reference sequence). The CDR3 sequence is CASSTTPSDTQYF. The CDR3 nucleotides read TGTGCCAGTAGTACCACCCCTAGCGATACGCAGTATTTT. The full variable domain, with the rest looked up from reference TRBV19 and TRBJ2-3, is DGGITQSPKYLFRKEGQNVTLSCEQNLNHDAMYWYRQDPGQGLRLIYYSQIVNDFQKGDIAEGYSVSREKKESFPLTVTSAQKNPTAFYLCASSTTPSDTQYFGPGTRLTVL.

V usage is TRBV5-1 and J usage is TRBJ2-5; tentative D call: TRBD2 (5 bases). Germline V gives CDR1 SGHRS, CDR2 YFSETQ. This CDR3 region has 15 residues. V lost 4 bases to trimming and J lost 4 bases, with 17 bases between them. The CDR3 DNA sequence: TGCGCCAGCAGCCCCGGACCGTTAAGCGGAGAGACCCAGTACTTC. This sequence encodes CASSPGPLSGETQYF.

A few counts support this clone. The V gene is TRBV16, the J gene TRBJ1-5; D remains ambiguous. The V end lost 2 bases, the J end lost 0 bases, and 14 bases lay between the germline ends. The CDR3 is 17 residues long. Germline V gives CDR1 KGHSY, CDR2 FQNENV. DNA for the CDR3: TGTGCCAGCAGCCAACTATCTGGGAGGAATAGCAATCAGCCCCAGCATTTT. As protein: CASSQLSGRNSNQPQHF.

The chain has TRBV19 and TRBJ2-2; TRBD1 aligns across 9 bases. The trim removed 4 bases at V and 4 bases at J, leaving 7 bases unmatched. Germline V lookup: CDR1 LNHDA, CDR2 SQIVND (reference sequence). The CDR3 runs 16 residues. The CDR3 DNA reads TGTGCCAGTAGTAACCCGACAGGGGGGTCCACCGGGGAGCTGTTTTTT. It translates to CASSNPTGGSTGELFF.

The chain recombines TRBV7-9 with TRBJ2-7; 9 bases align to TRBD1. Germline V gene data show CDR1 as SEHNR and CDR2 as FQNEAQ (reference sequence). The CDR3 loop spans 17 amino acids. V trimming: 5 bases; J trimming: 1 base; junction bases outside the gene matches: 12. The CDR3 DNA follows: TGTGCCAGCAGCCGAACCGCCGGGACAGGGACATCCTACGAGCAGTACTTC. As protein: CASSRTAGTGTSYEQYF.